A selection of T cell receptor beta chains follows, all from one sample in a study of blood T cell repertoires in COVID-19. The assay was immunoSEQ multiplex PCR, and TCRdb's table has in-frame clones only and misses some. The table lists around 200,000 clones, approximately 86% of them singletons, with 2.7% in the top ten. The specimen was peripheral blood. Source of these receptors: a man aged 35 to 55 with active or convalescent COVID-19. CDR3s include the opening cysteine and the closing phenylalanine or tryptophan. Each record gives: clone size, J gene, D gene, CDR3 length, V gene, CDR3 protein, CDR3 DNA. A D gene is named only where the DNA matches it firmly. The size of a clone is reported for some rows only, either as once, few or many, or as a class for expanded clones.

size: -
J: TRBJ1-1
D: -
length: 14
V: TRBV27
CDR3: CASRLTGMNTEAFF
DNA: TGTGCCAGCAGACTAACAGGGATGAACACTGAAGCTTTCTTT

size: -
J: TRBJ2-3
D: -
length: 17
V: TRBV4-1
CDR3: CASSHPSRDRSADTQYF
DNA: TGCGCCAGCAGCCACCCTTCTAGAGACAGGTCTGCAGATACGCAGTATTTT

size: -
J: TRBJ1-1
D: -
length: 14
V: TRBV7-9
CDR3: CASSPIQGSGEAFF
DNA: TGTGCCAGCAGCCCCATACAGGGAAGCGGTGAAGCTTTCTTT

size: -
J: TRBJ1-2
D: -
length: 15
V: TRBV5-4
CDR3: CASSLAWTDSRNYTF
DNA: TGTGCCAGCAGCTTGGCATGGACGGACAGCCGGAACTACACCTTC

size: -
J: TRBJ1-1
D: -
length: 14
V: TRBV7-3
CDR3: CASSLSDMNTEAFF
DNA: TGTGCCAGCAGCTTAAGCGACATGAACACTGAAGCTTTCTTT

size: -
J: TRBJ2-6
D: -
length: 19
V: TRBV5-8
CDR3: CASSLEVRGRVSGANVLTF
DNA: TGTGCCAGCAGCTTGGAAGTCCGGGGTAGGGTCTCTGGGGCCAACGTCCTGACTTTC

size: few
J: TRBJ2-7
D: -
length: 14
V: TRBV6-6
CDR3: CASRSRGRVYEQYF
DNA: TGTGCCAGCAGATCAAGGGGTAGGGTATACGAGCAGTACTTC

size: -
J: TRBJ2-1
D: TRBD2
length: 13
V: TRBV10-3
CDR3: CAISSGGSNEQFF
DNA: TGTGCCATTAGTAGCGGGGGGTCCAATGAGCAGTTCTTC

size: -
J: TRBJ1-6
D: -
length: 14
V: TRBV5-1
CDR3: CASSLVVGGSPLHF
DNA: TGCGCCAGCAGCTTGGTGGTAGGCGGTTCACCCCTCCACTTT

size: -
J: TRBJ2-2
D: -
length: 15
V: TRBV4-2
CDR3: CASSQDATNTGELFF
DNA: TGTGCCAGCAGCCAAGATGCGACGAACACCGGGGAGCTGTTTTTT

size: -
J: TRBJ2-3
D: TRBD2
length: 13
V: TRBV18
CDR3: CASSPPSGYTQYF
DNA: TGTGCCAGCTCACCACCTAGCGGGTATACGCAGTATTTT

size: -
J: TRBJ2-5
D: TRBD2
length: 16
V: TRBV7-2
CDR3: CASSLAVLAGKETQYF
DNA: TGTGCCAGCAGCTTAGCGGTACTAGCGGGTAAAGAGACCCAGTACTTC

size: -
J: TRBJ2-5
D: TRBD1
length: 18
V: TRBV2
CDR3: CASSEGFRAQGAQETQYF
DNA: TGTGCCAGCAGTGAAGGGTTTCGGGCTCAGGGGGCCCAAGAGACCCAGTACTTC

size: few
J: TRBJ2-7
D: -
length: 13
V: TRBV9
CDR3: CASSVGQAHEQYF
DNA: TGTGCCAGCAGCGTAGGGCAGGCTCACGAGCAGTACTTC

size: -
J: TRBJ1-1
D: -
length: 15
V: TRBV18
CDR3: CASSRSRDLNTEAFF
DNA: TGTGCCAGCTCAAGAAGCCGGGACTTGAACACTGAAGCTTTCTTT

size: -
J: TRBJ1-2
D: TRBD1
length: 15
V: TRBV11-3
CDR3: CASSPGQGAGYGYTF
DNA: TGTGCCAGCAGCCCGGGACAGGGAGCTGGATATGGCTACACCTTC

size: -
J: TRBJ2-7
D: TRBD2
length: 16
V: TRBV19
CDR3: CASSMASGSLSYEQYF
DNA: TGTGCCAGTAGTATGGCTAGCGGGAGCCTCTCCTACGAGCAGTACTTC

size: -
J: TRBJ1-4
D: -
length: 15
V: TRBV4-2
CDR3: CASSQVESRVEKLFF
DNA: TGTGCCAGCAGCCAAGTCGAGTCGAGGGTCGAAAAACTGTTTTTT

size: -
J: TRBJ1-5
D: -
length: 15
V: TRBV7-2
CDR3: CASSQGGNLNQPQHF
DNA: TGTGCCAGCAGCCAGGGTGGGAATCTCAATCAGCCCCAGCATTTT

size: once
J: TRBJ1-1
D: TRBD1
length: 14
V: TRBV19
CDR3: CASTNRGMNTEAFF
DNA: TGTGCCAGTACTAACAGGGGAATGAACACTGAAGCTTTCTTT

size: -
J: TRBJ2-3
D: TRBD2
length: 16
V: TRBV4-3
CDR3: CASSQVLRGGADTQYF
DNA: TGCGCCAGCAGCCAAGTCCTCCGGGGGGGCGCAGATACGCAGTATTTT

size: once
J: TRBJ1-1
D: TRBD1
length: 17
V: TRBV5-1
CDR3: CASSLFWTGAGNTEAFF
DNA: TGCGCCAGCAGCTTATTCTGGACAGGGGCGGGGAACACTGAAGCTTTCTTT

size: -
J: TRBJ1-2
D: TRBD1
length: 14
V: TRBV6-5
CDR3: CAVRPRTGSYGYTF
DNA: TGTGCCGTTCGACCTAGGACAGGGTCCTATGGCTACACCTTC

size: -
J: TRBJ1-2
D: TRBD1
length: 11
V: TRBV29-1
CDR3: CSETGGGGYTF
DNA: TGCAGCGAGACAGGGGGCGGTGGCTACACCTTC

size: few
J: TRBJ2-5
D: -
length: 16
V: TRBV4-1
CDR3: CASSQVAHSARETQYF
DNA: TGCGCCAGCAGCCAAGTGGCCCATAGCGCTCGGGAGACCCAGTACTTC

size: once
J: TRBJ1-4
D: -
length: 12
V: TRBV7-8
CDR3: CASSRFDEKLFF
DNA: TGTGCCAGCAGTCGGTTCGATGAAAAACTGTTTTTT

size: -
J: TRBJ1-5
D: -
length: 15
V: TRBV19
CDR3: CASSIVAGGNQPQHF
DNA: TGTGCCAGTAGTATAGTTGCCGGGGGTAATCAGCCCCAGCATTTT

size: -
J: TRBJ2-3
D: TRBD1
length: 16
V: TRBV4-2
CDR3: CASSQEGQGSADTQYF
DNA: TGTGCCAGCAGCCAAGAGGGACAGGGATCCGCAGATACGCAGTATTTT

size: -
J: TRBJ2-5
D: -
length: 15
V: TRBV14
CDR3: CASSQDLTLQWSQYF
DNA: TGTGCCAGCAGCCAAGACCTGACTCTTCAATGGTCCCAGTACTTC